This entry lists 5 T cell receptor beta chains sequenced from one sample in a study of blood T cells in healthy people across ages. A J-beta primer mix and a sample-barcoded 5' primer were used in a second PCR of roughly 6 to 12 cycles. MiXCR, run by TCRdb on the 5' RACE reads, gives a single entry per CDR3 protein. The profile covers some 670,000 distinct CDR3 sequences, with approximately 52% appearing a single time and approximately 15% taken by the ten largest. Sequencing was carried out using blood. The source of these receptors is a woman older than 75 in good health.

A word on this clonotype: Given a much more abundant clone one base away, this may be a read error. The rearrangement links TRBV24-1 to TRBJ2-6, with D perhaps matching TRBD1 (5 bases). Germline values: CDR1 KGHDR, CDR2 SFDVKD. This CDR3 spans 16 amino acids. The CDR3 sequence is CATSDDSPSGADVLTF. CDR3 bases: TGTGCCACCAGTGATGATTCCCCGTCTGGGGCCGACGTCCTGACTTTC.

Concerning this clonotype: A much larger clone sits a single nucleotide away, making a read error possible. V gene TRBV27 combines with J gene TRBJ2-7, with 8 positions matching TRBD1. This CDR3 contains 13 residues. J gave up 6 bases and V 5 bases, and 6 bases lay outside the gene matches. Germline-derived CDR1 and CDR2 are MNHEY and SMNVEV (reference sequence). CDR3 sequence reads: CASSTRTGIEQYF. The CDR3 coding sequence is TGTGCCAGCAGTACCCGGACAGGGATCGAGCAGTACTTC.

The chain is built from TRBV5-1 and TRBJ2-2; 7 nucleotides line up with TRBD1. With V trimmed by 8 bases and J by 2 bases, 6 bases remained unmatched. The CDR3 spans 14 residues. Germline assignment: CDR1 SGHRS and CDR2 YFSETQ. CDR3 loop: CASRWDSNTGELFF. The DNA of the CDR3 is TGCGCCAGTCGTTGGGACAGTAACACCGGGGAGCTGTTTTTT.

The rearrangement joins TRBV2 to TRBJ2-7; 7 nucleotides line up with TRBD1. CDR1 SNHLY and CDR2 FYNNEI come from the germline V gene. The CDR3 has 13 amino acids. Unmatched junction bases numbered 7, after V lost 7 bases and J lost 4 bases. The chain's CDR3 is CASIEQGRYEQYF. The CDR3 nucleotides are TGTGCCAGCATCGAACAGGGGCGTTACGAGCAGTACTTC.

The V and J genes are TRBV7-2 and TRBJ2-7; D assignment may be TRBD1 or TRBD2 (5 bases each). Germline V gene data show CDR1 as SGHTA and CDR2 as FQGNSA. The length of the CDR3 is 15 residues. Trimming removed 5 bases at V and 1 base at J, with 15 bases between. The CDR3 spells CASSPFGTLSYEQYF. Here the CDR3 DNA reads TGTGCCAGCAGCCCCTTTGGGACCCTATCCTACGAGCAGTACTTC.